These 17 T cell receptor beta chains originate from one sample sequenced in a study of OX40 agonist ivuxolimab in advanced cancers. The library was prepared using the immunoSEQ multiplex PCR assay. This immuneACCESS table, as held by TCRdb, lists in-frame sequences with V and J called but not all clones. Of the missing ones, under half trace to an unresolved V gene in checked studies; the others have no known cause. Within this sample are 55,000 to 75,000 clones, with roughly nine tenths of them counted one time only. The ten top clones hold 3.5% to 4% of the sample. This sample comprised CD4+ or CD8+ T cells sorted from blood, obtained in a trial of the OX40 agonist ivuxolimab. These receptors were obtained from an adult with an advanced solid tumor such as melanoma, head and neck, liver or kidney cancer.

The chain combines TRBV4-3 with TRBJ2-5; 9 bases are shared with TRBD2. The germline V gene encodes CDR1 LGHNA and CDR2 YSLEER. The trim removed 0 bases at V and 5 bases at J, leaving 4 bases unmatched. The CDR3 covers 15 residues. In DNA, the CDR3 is TGCGCCAGCAGCCAAGAGGGGACTAGCATTGAGACCCAGTACTTC. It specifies CASSQEGTSIETQYF.

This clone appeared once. The CDR3 protein is CASSPPGLAVTRGYNEQFF. The CDR3 nucleotides are TGTGCCAGCTCACCACCGGGACTAGCGGTTACACGAGGGTACAATGAGCAGTTCTTC. The J gene is TRBJ2-1, the V gene TRBV18; 11 bases are a match to TRBD2. The V gene's germline CDR1 is KGHSH and CDR2 LQKENI. CDR3 length: 19 amino acids. V lost 0 bases to trimming and J lost 4 bases; unmatched junction nucleotides: 11.

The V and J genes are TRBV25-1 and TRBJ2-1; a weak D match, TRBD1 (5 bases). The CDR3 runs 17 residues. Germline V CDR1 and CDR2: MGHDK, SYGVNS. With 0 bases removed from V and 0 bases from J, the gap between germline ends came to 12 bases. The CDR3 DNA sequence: TGTGCCAGCAGTGAATATTGGGCAGGGCGCTCCTACAATGAGCAGTTCTTC. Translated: CASSEYWAGRSYNEQFF.

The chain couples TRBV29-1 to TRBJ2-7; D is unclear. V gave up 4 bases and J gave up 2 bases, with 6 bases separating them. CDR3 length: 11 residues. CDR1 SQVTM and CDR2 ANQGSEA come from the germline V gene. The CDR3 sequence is CSVVDPYEQYF. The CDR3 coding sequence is TGCAGCGTTGTGGACCCCTACGAGCAGTACTTC.

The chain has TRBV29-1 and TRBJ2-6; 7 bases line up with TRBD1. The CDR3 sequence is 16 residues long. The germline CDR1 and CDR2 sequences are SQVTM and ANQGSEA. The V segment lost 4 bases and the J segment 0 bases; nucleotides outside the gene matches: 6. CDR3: CSVVETGTSGANVLTF. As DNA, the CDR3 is TGCAGCGTTGTCGAGACAGGGACCTCTGGGGCCAACGTCCTGACTTTC.

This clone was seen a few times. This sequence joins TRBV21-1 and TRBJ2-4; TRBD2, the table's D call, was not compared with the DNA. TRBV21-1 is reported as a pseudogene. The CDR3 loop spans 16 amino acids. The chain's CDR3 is CAGSIRVRVAKNIQYF. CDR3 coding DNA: TGTGCCGGTTCCATTCGGGTGCGGGTAGCCAAAAACATTCAGTACTTC.

The CDR3 protein is CASSPGSPSGEQYF. Here the CDR3 DNA reads TGTGCCAGCAGCCCCGGGAGTCCCAGTGGGGAGCAGTACTTC. The chain combines TRBV9 with TRBJ2-7; possible D gene TRBD2, 6 bases. Trimming pared 4 bases from V and 7 bases from J, leaving 18 bases between. CDR3 length: 14 amino acids. Germline loops: CDR1 SGDLS, CDR2 YYNGEE. The full variable domain, with the rest looked up from reference TRBV9 and TRBJ2-7, is DSGVTQTPKHLITATGQRVTLRCSPRSGDLSVYWYQQSLDQGLQFLIQYYNGEERAKGNILERFSAQQFPDLHSELNLSSLELGDSALYFCASSPGSPSGEQYFGPGTRLTVT.

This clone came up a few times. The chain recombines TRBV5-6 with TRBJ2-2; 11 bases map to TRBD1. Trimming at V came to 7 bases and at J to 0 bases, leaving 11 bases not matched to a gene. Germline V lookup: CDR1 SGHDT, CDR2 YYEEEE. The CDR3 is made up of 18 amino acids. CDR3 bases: TGTGCCAGCCTCCCTCCGGGACAGGGGGGGCCGAACACCGGGGAGCTGTTTTTT. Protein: CASLPPGQGGPNTGELFF.

CDR3 loop: CASSLWADQETQYF. The CDR3 nucleotides read TGCGCCAGCAGCCTCTGGGCGGACCAAGAGACCCAGTACTTC. J is TRBJ2-5 and V is TRBV5-1, with D uncertain. CDR3 length: 14 residues. Germline V gives CDR1 SGHRS, CDR2 YFSETQ. With 4 bases removed from V and 0 bases from J, the gap between germline ends came to 10 bases.

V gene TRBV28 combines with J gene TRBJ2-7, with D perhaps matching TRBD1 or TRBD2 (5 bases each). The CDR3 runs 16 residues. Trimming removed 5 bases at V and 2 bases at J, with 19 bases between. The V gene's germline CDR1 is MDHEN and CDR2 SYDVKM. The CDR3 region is CASSPTGAFFTYEQYF. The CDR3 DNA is TGTGCCAGCAGTCCTACCGGGGCTTTCTTTACCTACGAGCAGTACTTC.

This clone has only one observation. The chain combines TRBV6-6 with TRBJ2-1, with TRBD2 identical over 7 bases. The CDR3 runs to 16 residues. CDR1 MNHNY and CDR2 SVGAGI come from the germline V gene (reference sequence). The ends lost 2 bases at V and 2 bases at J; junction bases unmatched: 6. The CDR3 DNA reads TGTGCCAGCAGTTACCTCAGCGGGGCGGCCTACAATGAGCAGTTCTTC. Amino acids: CASSYLSGAAYNEQFF.

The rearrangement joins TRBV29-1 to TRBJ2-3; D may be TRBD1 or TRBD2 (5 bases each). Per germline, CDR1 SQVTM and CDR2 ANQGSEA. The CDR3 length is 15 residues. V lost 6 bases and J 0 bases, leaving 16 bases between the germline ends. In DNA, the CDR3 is TGCAGCGTGAGGGGAGCGGATTCTAGCACAGATACGCAGTATTTT. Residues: CSVRGADSSTDTQYF.

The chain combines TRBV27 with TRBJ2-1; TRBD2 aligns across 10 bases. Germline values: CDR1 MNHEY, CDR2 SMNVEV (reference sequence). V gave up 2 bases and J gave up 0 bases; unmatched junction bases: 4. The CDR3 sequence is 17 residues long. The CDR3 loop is CASSLMASGSSYNEQFF. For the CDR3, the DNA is TGTGCCAGCAGTTTAATGGCTAGCGGGAGCTCCTACAATGAGCAGTTCTTC.

CDR3 coding DNA: TGTGCCAGTAGTATAGGTAGCGGAGTCTCCTACGAGCAGTACTTC. It is translated as CASSIGSGVSYEQYF. The chain links TRBV19 to TRBJ2-7, with TRBD2 as a possible D gene (6 bases). Trimming took off 1 base at V and 0 bases at J, with 10 bases between the two ends. Germline V gene lookup returns CDR1 LNHDA and CDR2 SQIVND (reference sequence). CDR3 length: 15 amino acids.

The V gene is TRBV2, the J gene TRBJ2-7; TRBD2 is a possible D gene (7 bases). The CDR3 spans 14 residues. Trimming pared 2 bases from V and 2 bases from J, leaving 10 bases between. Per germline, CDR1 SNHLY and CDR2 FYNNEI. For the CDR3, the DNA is TGTGCCAGCAGTGAACGGGGGGCAACCTACGAGCAGTACTTC. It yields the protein CASSERGATYEQYF.

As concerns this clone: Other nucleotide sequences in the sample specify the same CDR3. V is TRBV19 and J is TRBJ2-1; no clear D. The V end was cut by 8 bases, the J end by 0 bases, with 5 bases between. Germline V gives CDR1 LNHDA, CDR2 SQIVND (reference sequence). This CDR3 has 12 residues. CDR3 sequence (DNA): TGTGCCAGTCTCAGCTCCTACAATGAGCAGTTCTTC. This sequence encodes CASLSSYNEQFF.

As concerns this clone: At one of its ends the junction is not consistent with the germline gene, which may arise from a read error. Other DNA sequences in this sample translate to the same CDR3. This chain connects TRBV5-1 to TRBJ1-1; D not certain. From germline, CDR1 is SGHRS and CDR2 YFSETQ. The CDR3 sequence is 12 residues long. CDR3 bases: TGCGCCAGCAGATTGGGGAACACTGAAGCTTTCTTT. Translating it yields CASRLGNTEAFF.